This TCR beta chain was sequenced in a study of cytotoxic CD8 clonotypes in ibrutinib-treated CLL. Overall study context: Patient counts were about 12 relapsed/refractory, roughly 15 treatment-naive and about 18 IGHV unmutated. Study-wide findings and caveats: Public clonotypes were uncommon and contracted or stayed stable on treatment.

A remark on this clone: Its antigen is unidentified.

Depth targeted 1 in 200,000 to 1 in 1 million T cells, averaging 10x coverage per clonotype. The repertoire was sequenced with immunoSEQ multiplex PCR; TCRdb's copy has only in-frame clones and lacks some. The sample consists of more than 300,000 clones, 80% of them appearing once. The CDR3 has 19 amino acids. The germline gives CDR1 LGHNA, CDR2 YSLEER. Trimming shortened V by 0 bases and J by 4 bases, and 22 bases separated the two germline ends. The V call is TRBV4-3, the J call TRBJ2-1; D is undetermined. The sequenced sample was PBMCs, obtained before ibrutinib treatment. This TCR was sampled from a human donor with chronic lymphocytic leukemia. The DNA of the CDR3 is TGCGCCAGCAGCCAAGATGGTCCCGAAACCAACTACATTTACAATGAGCAGTTCTTC. Residues: CASSQDGPETNYIYNEQFF.